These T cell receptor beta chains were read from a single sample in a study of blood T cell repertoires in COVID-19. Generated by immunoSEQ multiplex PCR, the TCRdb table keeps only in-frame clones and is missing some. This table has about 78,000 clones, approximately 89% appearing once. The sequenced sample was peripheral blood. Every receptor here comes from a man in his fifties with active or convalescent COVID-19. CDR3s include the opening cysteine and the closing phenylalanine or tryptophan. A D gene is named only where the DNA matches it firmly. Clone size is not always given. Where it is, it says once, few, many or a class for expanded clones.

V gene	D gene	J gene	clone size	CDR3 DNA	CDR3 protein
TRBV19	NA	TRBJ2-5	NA	TGTGCCAGTAGCGGGGCAGGGGCCGGGGAGACCCAGTACTTC	CASSGAGAGETQYF
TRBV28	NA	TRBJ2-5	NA	TGTGCCAGCAGCCGTCTCTCGGAGACCCAGTACTTC	CASSRLSETQYF
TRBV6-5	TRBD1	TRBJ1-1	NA	TGTGCCAGCAGTTACGGACAGGCGATGAACACTGAAGCTTTCTTT	CASSYGQAMNTEAFF
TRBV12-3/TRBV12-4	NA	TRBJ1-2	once	TGTGCCAGCAGTTTAATGGGGAGCTATGGCTACACCTTC	CASSLMGSYGYTF
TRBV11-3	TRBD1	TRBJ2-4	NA	TGTGCCAGCAGCCTCGGACAGGGGGACATTCAGTACTTC	CASSLGQGDIQYF
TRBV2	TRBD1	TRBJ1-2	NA	TGTGCCAGCGGACAGGGACATTCAGTAGGAGGTTATGGCTACACCTTC	CASGQGHSVGGYGYTF
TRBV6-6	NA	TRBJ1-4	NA	TGTGCCAGCAGTTATGTTATTGGACAGTTAGGTGAAAAACTGTTTTTT	CASSYVIGQLGEKLFF
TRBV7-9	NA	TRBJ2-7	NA	TGTGCCAGCAGCTTAGTAGGAGGGCTAGCCTACGAGCAGTACTTC	CASSLVGGLAYEQYF
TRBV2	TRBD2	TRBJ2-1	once	TGTGCCAGCAGTGTAGGTAGCGGGGCATACAATGAGCAGTTCTTC	CASSVGSGAYNEQFF
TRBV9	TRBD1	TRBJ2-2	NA	TGTGCCAGCAGACGAACCTTGACAGGGGTTAACACCGGGGAGCTGTTTTTT	CASRRTLTGVNTGELFF
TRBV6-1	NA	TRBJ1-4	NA	TGTGCCAGCAGTGAAGCGCTGGGGGGTACTAATGAAAAACTGTTTTTT	CASSEALGGTNEKLFF
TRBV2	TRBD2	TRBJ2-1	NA	TGTGCCAGCACAATTCATTCCGGGACTAGCGGGGGCCCGTCCTACAATGAGCAGTTCTTC	CASTIHSGTSGGPSYNEQFF
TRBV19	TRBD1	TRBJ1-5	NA	TGTGCCAGTAGTTTGCTTCTCTCCGGGACAGGGGGGATCCAGCCCCAGCATTTT	CASSLLLSGTGGIQPQHF